The rows below give T cell receptor beta chains drawn from one sample of a study of blood T cell repertoires in COVID-19. Sequenced by immunoSEQ multiplex PCR; TCRdb stores in-frame clones only, minus some. The table records some 300,000 clones, 70% to 90% of them present only once. Sequenced: peripheral blood. The source is a woman between 50 and 59 years old with COVID-19, enrolled during active disease. Each CDR3 is given with its conserved first and last residue. A D gene is named only where the DNA matches it firmly. Rows may omit the clone size; those that give it use once, few, many or a size class.

d_call clone_size j_call v_call cdr3_aa cdr3_nt
TRBD1 - TRBJ2-5 TRBV29-1 CSVVGGLATRETQYF TGCAGCGTTGTAGGGGGCCTCGCCACCAGGGAGACCCAGTACTTC
- - TRBJ2-7 TRBV6-6 CASSTGNSYEQYF TGTGCCAGCTCGACAGGTAACTCCTACGAGCAGTACTTC
- - TRBJ1-1 TRBV5-1 CASSPQGSQLNTEAFF TGCGCCAGCAGCCCCCAGGGCAGCCAGTTGAACACTGAAGCTTTCTTT
TRBD1 - TRBJ1-1 TRBV5-4 CASSLTGGRTEAFF TGTGCCAGCAGCTTGACAGGGGGACGGACTGAAGCTTTCTTT
- once TRBJ2-5 TRBV2 CASIASERAGQYF TGTGCCAGCATTGCTAGCGAGAGGGCCGGCCAGTACTTC
- once TRBJ2-7 TRBV11-3 CASSLAAGPYEQYF TGTGCCAGCAGCTTAGCGGCTGGGCCCTACGAGCAGTACTTC
TRBD1 - TRBJ1-4 TRBV9 CASSLTGGAGEKLFF TGTGCCAGCAGCCTGACAGGGGGCGCAGGGGAAAAACTGTTTTTT
- - TRBJ1-6 TRBV5-1 CASSLQGYNSPLHF TGCGCCAGCAGCTTGCAGGGTTACAATTCACCCCTCCACTTT
TRBD1 - TRBJ2-5 TRBV3-1/TRBV3-2 CASRWTGGAETQYF TGTGCCAGCAGGTGGACAGGGGGCGCAGAGACCCAGTACTTC
- - TRBJ1-5 TRBV12-3/TRBV12-4 CASSLGGGQPQHF TGTGCCAGCAGTTTGGGGGGGGGCCAGCCCCAGCATTTT
- - TRBJ1-5 TRBV24-1 CATCGPSANQPQHF TGTGCCACCTGCGGTCCTTCTGCTAATCAGCCCCAGCATTTT
TRBD1 - TRBJ1-2 TRBV19 CASSPKGLGQGGYGYTF TGTGCCAGTAGCCCTAAAGGGTTAGGACAGGGGGGATATGGCTACACCTTC
TRBD1 - TRBJ2-3 TRBV11-2 CASTQRADRLGTDTQYF TGTGCCAGCACCCAGAGGGCGGACAGGCTTGGCACAGATACGCAGTATTTT
TRBD1 - TRBJ1-4 TRBV5-6 CASSLGAPQGAYEKLFF TGTGCCAGCAGCTTGGGGGCCCCACAGGGGGCTTATGAAAAACTGTTTTTT
- - TRBJ2-1 TRBV7-9 CASSPPGWSWNEQFF TGTGCCAGCAGCCCTCCCGGGTGGAGCTGGAATGAGCAGTTCTTC
TRBD1 few TRBJ2-3 TRBV10-1 CASSERTGRDTQYF TGCGCCAGCAGTGAAAGGACAGGGAGAGATACGCAGTATTTT
TRBD1 - TRBJ1-2 TRBV19 CASSRPRQGLGYTF TGTGCCAGTAGTCGGCCCCGACAGGGTCTGGGCTACACCTTC
TRBD2 - TRBJ2-5 TRBV4-1 CASSHALGTSGSRSKETQYF TGCGCCAGCAGCCACGCGTTGGGGACTAGCGGGAGTCGGTCCAAAGAGACCCAGTACTTC
TRBD1 - TRBJ2-1 TRBV13 CASSSQGTGSYNEQFF TGTGCCAGCAGCTCGCAGGGGACAGGGTCCTACAATGAGCAGTTCTTC
- few TRBJ1-3 TRBV3-1/TRBV3-2 CASSQAGSGLRNTIYF TGTGCCAGCAGCCAAGCCGGGTCAGGGCTACGAAACACCATATATTTT
TRBD1 few TRBJ2-5 TRBV5-4 CASSSGQGARETQYF TGTGCCAGCAGCTCGGGACAGGGGGCGCGGGAGACCCAGTACTTC
- - TRBJ1-1 TRBV5-4 CASSLAGGGMNTEAFF TGTGCCAGCAGCTTGGCCGGGGGGGGCATGAACACTGAAGCTTTCTTT
- - TRBJ2-7 TRBV9 CASSVDGRGSYEQYF TGTGCCAGCAGCGTAGACGGCAGGGGATCCTACGAGCAGTACTTC
TRBD1 once TRBJ1-1 TRBV7-2 CASKLGQGNTEAFF TGTGCCAGCAAGCTCGGACAGGGAAACACTGAAGCTTTCTTT
TRBD2 once TRBJ2-1 TRBV29-1 CSVPLSGRFAYNEQFF TGCAGCGTTCCACTTAGCGGGAGGTTTGCCTACAATGAGCAGTTCTTC
- - TRBJ1-2 TRBV27 CASSLSGSVGYTF TGTGCCAGCAGTTTATCCGGGTCGGTTGGCTACACCTTC
- - TRBJ2-1 TRBV20-1 CSASDPGLDNPDEQFF TGCAGTGCTAGTGATCCGGGACTCGACAATCCGGACGAGCAGTTCTTC
- once TRBJ2-2 TRBV5-1 CASSLGQLATGELFF TGCGCCAGCAGCTTGGGGCAGCTAGCCACCGGGGAGCTGTTTTTT
TRBD2 few TRBJ2-2 TRBV24-1 CATSELTSGRPSGTGELFF TGTGCCACCAGTGAATTGACTAGCGGGAGGCCCTCGGGCACCGGGGAGCTGTTTTTT
- few TRBJ1-1 TRBV2 CASSDKNTEAFF TGTGCCAGCAGCGACAAGAACACTGAAGCTTTCTTT
TRBD2 - TRBJ2-3 TRBV4-1 CASSPPPATSGTDTQYF TGCGCCAGCAGCCCACCCCCCGCGACTAGCGGAACAGATACGCAGTATTTT
TRBD1 - TRBJ1-1 TRBV10-3 CAISRGLGQGETEAFF TGTGCCATCAGTCGAGGGTTGGGACAGGGAGAAACTGAAGCTTTCTTT
TRBD2 - TRBJ2-3 TRBV4-1 CASSLSNLAGGSTDTQYF TGCGCCAGCAGCCTATCAAACCTAGCGGGAGGCAGCACAGATACGCAGTATTTT
TRBD2 - TRBJ2-3 TRBV5-4 CASSASGTITDTQYF TGTGCCAGCAGCGCCTCCGGGACTATCACAGATACGCAGTATTTT
- - TRBJ2-1 TRBV29-1 CSAPSTAAFYNEQFF TGCAGCGCCCCCAGCACGGCGGCCTTCTACAATGAGCAGTTCTTC
TRBD1 - TRBJ2-2 TRBV5-1 CASSLQGVFTNTGELFF TGCGCCAGCAGCTTGCAGGGGGTATTCACGAACACCGGGGAGCTGTTTTTT
- once TRBJ1-5 TRBV12-3/TRBV12-4 CASSFGTNQPQHF TGTGCCAGCAGTTTTGGTACTAATCAGCCCCAGCATTTT
- - TRBJ1-1 TRBV18 CASSPRTVSGAEAFF TGTGCCAGCTCACCACGGACAGTTTCCGGGGCTGAAGCTTTCTTT
TRBD1 - TRBJ1-1 TRBV25-1 CASSTPGGQTEAFF TGTGCCAGCAGTACCCCAGGGGGCCAGACTGAAGCTTTCTTT
- - TRBJ2-1 TRBV9 CASSLQGNSYNEQFF TGTGCCAGCAGCCTACAGGGAAACTCCTACAATGAGCAGTTCTTC
TRBD1 - TRBJ1-1 TRBV4-1 CASSYHRGAMNTEAFF TGCGCCAGCAGCTACCACAGGGGAGCCATGAACACTGAAGCTTTCTTT
- once TRBJ1-1 TRBV2 CASKGMTAIHEAFF TGTGCCAGCAAGGGGATGACAGCGATACATGAAGCTTTCTTT
TRBD1 - TRBJ1-2 TRBV29-1 CSGGTVDGYTF TGCAGCGGAGGGACAGTGGATGGCTACACCTTC
- - TRBJ1-3 TRBV6-1 CASSVSLVGYGNTIYF TGTGCCAGCAGTGTTTCGCTCGTCGGGTACGGAAACACCATATATTTT
- - TRBJ2-1 TRBV12-3/TRBV12-4 CASSSYNEQFF TGTGCCAGCAGTTCGTACAATGAGCAGTTCTTC
TRBD1 - TRBJ2-2 TRBV7-7 CASSRRQGDTGELFF TGTGCCAGCAGCCGTAGACAGGGTGACACCGGGGAGCTGTTTTTT
- - TRBJ1-1 TRBV10-2 CASSESRPTEAFF TGCGCCAGCAGTGAGTCGAGGCCCACTGAAGCTTTCTTT
- - TRBJ2-5 TRBV5-5 CASSWGGAPQETQYF TGTGCCAGCAGCTGGGGTGGGGCTCCACAAGAGACCCAGTACTTC
TRBD1 once TRBJ1-5 TRBV12-5 CASRDRVSGNQPQHF TGTGCTAGTAGGGACAGGGTGAGTGGCAATCAGCCCCAGCATTTT
TRBD1 - TRBJ1-3 TRBV5-4 CASSARDRDTIYF TGTGCCAGCAGCGCCCGGGACAGGGACACCATATATTTT
TRBD1 - TRBJ2-2 TRBV6-1 CASSESRPGQYTGELFF TGTGCCAGCAGCGAATCACGTCCGGGACAGTACACCGGGGAGCTGTTTTTT
- - TRBJ1-1 TRBV29-1 CSVSGNTEAFF TGCAGCGTTTCCGGGAACACTGAAGCTTTCTTT
TRBD2 once TRBJ2-5 TRBV11-3 CASSLEGPAGAGETQYF TGTGCCAGCAGCTTAGAAGGACCTGCGGGAGCGGGGGAGACCCAGTACTTC
TRBD1 - TRBJ2-3 TRBV11-2 CASSGGQTGPRTDTQYF TGTGCCAGCAGTGGGGGTCAGACAGGGCCTAGAACAGATACGCAGTATTTT
- - TRBJ2-5 TRBV4-1 CASSQVPQETQYF TGCGCCAGCAGCCAAGTTCCACAAGAGACCCAGTACTTC
- - TRBJ1-6 TRBV6-1 CASSEAMTKYNSPLHF TGTGCCAGCAGTGAAGCGATGACAAAGTATAATTCACCCCTCCACTTT